One and the same sample provided the 8 T cell receptor beta chains below, sequenced in a study of T cells after yellow fever vaccination. Using its own MiXCR run on the 5' RACE reads, TCRdb lists one record per CDR3 protein. Of approximately 550,000 distinct CDR3 sequences in the sample, about 19% were seen once. Specimen: PBMCs, collected 15 days after the yellow fever booster vaccination. Source of these receptors: a man aged 30 to 45 who received the YFV17D yellow fever vaccine.

The chain is built from TRBV6-5 and TRBJ1-6, with D possibly being TRBD1 (5 bases). CDR1 and CDR2 from the germline V gene are MNHEY and SVGAGI. This CDR3 is built from 16 residues. The V gene lost 0 bases and the J gene lost 9 bases, with 15 bases spanning the gap. Written as DNA, the CDR3 is TGTGCCAGCAGTTACTCGAAAGGGGCTAAAGCTTCACCCCTCCACTTT. Its translation is CASSYSKGAKASPLHF.

This clonotype has a handful of counts. The chain joins TRBV6-5 to TRBJ2-7; D is perhaps TRBD1 (6 bases). Trimming removed 4 bases at V and 1 base at J, with 14 bases between. The CDR3 loop spans 15 amino acids. From germline, CDR1 is MNHEY and CDR2 SVGAGI. The CDR3 sequence: CASSSAPGTSYEQYF. CDR3 in DNA: TGTGCCAGCAGTTCCGCCCCCGGGACATCCTACGAGCAGTACTTC.

This clonotype came up a few times. The chain links TRBV24-1 to TRBJ2-1, with 12 bases lining up with TRBD2. This CDR3 region has 15 residues. V was clipped by 5 bases and J by 5 bases; unmatched bases: 3. Germline V CDR1 and CDR2: KGHDR, SFDVKD. The chain's CDR3 is CATSVGLAGHNEQFF. For the CDR3, the DNA is TGTGCCACCAGTGTCGGACTAGCGGGACACAATGAGCAGTTCTTC.

The chain recombines TRBV10-1 with TRBJ2-7, with 9 bases matching TRBD2. The V gene end was trimmed by 3 bases and the J gene end by 3 bases; junction bases not matched to a gene: 9. Per the germline V gene, CDR1 is WNHNN and CDR2 is SYGVQD (reference sequence). The CDR3 runs to 16 residues. CDR3 in amino acids: CASSDQEGGRVYEQYF. The CDR3, as DNA: TGCGCCAGCAGTGACCAGGAGGGCGGGAGGGTCTACGAGCAGTACTTC.

This clonotype was observed a handful of times. V and J are TRBV20-1 and TRBJ2-2; D is possibly TRBD2 (6 bases). The CDR3 spans 13 residues. The V end lost 5 bases, the J end lost 7 bases, and 14 bases lay between the germline ends. From germline, CDR1 is DFQATT and CDR2 SNEGSKA (reference sequence). The CDR3 coding sequence is TGCAGTGCTGAATATCCGGGACTCGGGGAGCTGTTTTTT. As protein: CSAEYPGLGELFF.

This chain connects TRBV5-6 to TRBJ2-1; no clear D gene. CDR3 size: 13 residues. CDR1 and CDR2 from the germline V gene are SGHDT and YYEEEE. Trimming pared 0 bases from V and 8 bases from J, leaving 9 bases between. CDR3 DNA: TGTGCCAGCAGCTTGGCCGGTTATCATGAGCAGTTCTTC. Translating it yields CASSLAGYHEQFF.

The chain uses TRBV5-4 and TRBJ2-3; D possibly corresponds to TRBD2 (5 bases). The CDR3 is 14 residues long. Germline values: CDR1 SGHNT, CDR2 YYREEE (reference sequence). Trimming pared 4 bases from V and 2 bases from J, leaving 11 bases between. This chain's CDR3 is CASSPGETTDTQYF. The CDR3 bases are TGTGCCAGCAGCCCCGGGGAGACCACAGATACGCAGTATTTT.

This clonotype was seen more than once but under ten times. The chain carries TRBV2 and TRBJ2-3; the D gene is possibly TRBD1 (5 bases). V lost 2 bases to trimming and J lost 2 bases, with 8 bases between them. This CDR3 has 14 amino acids. Germline CDR1 SNHLY, CDR2 FYNNEI. The CDR3 protein is CASSELQATDTQYF. The CDR3 DNA sequence: TGTGCCAGCAGTGAATTACAGGCCACAGATACGCAGTATTTT.